This is a list of T cell receptor beta chains from one sample in a study of OX40 agonist ivuxolimab in advanced cancers. Clones were read by immunoSEQ multiplex PCR, and TCRdb kept only the in-frame ones, dropping some. In the table there are over 90,000 clones, around 94% of which are singletons. The input for sequencing was CD4+ or CD8+ T cells sorted from blood, taken in a trial of the OX40 agonist ivuxolimab. These receptors were obtained from an adult with an advanced solid tumor such as melanoma, head and neck, liver or kidney cancer. CDR3s include the opening cysteine and the closing phenylalanine or tryptophan. The order of the fields is V gene, clone size, J gene, CDR3 protein. Clone size is shown for a subset of rows, as once, few, many or a class of expanded clone.

TRBV15	.	TRBJ1-5	CATRGNDQPQHF
TRBV10-2	.	TRBJ1-1	CASSESQGNTEAFF
TRBV27	.	TRBJ1-5	CASRRAGRGSNQPQHF
TRBV7-9	.	TRBJ2-7	CASSSLAGASYEQYF
TRBV5-1	.	TRBJ1-3	CASSFWGGSGNTIYF
TRBV5-1	.	TRBJ2-1	CASRPWTGEQFF
TRBV9	.	TRBJ2-5	CASSPRGRIEETQYF
TRBV7-2	.	TRBJ2-5	CASSVGETQYF
TRBV5-1	few	TRBJ1-5	CASSLGRDQPQHF
TRBV18	.	TRBJ2-5	CASSRGQGGPETQYF
TRBV25-1	.	TRBJ2-6	CASSTLTPAGANVLTF
TRBV2	.	TRBJ1-5	CASSEVWTGDQPQHF
TRBV28	.	TRBJ2-6	CASSSSGANVLTF
TRBV14	.	TRBJ1-3	CASSQRGNTIYF
TRBV7-2	.	TRBJ1-3	CASSLVGSAAGNTIYF
TRBV5-4	.	TRBJ2-3	CASSSPPAGGSDTQYF
TRBV7-2	.	TRBJ1-4	CASSSHLGDEKLFF
TRBV7-2	.	TRBJ2-7	CASSTPDRGRYEQYF
TRBV7-2	.	TRBJ2-5	CASSPRMDRPQETQYF
TRBV21-1	.	TRBJ2-7	CASSPPLGRGEEQYF
TRBV27	.	TRBJ2-5	CASSSHLQETQYF
TRBV11-3	.	TRBJ2-1	CASSPAHAGRSSYNEQFF
TRBV10-3	.	TRBJ1-2	CAISESYGYTF
TRBV5-1	.	TRBJ1-1	CASSLFGTETTEAFF
TRBV7-2	once	TRBJ1-1	CASSLGLSGTEAFF
TRBV5-4	.	TRBJ2-3	CASSSRGSTDTQYF
TRBV19	.	.	CASARSGTAYEQYF
TRBV6-5	.	TRBJ2-5	CASTPDQETQYF
TRBV9	.	TRBJ2-1	CASSVGSPGRINEQFF
TRBV5-1	.	TRBJ2-1	CASSLLPGTTNNEQFF
TRBV5-4	.	TRBJ2-5	CASSPGLYQETQYF
TRBV5-1	.	.	CASSSMKGTSGSAGELFF
TRBV19	.	TRBJ1-5	CASTPRRGHSYSNQPQHF
TRBV28	.	TRBJ2-1	CASSLSGRGYNEQFF
TRBV10-1	few	TRBJ2-3	CASRDRATDTQYF
TRBV28	.	TRBJ1-5	CASSFGTIGTNQPQHF
TRBV5-1	.	TRBJ1-1	CASQKVGLNTEAFF
TRBV11-3	.	TRBJ1-1	CASSAGGRNTEAFF
TRBV19	few	TRBJ1-1	CASSGTNTEAFF
TRBV19	.	TRBJ2-7	CASSPRGGSYEQYF
TRBV6-5	.	TRBJ2-7	CASSYSPKASYEQYF
TRBV4-3	.	TRBJ2-1	CASSPRLAGDPSSYNEQFF
TRBV29-1	.	TRBJ1-1	CSVGGVAEAFF
TRBV10-3	.	TRBJ2-7	CAISDSIRMGEQYF
TRBV5-8	.	TRBJ1-1	CASSLLPGPTFEAFF
TRBV28	once	TRBJ1-1	CASSGSGFLNTEAFF
TRBV9	.	TRBJ1-1	CASSVGMRDPAGAFF
TRBV6-5	few	TRBJ1-2	CASSTQRDYGYTF
TRBV5-1	.	TRBJ1-2	CASSIDRSGYTF
TRBV7-2	.	TRBJ2-1	CASSLERGVEQFF
TRBV4-1	few	TRBJ1-1	CASSQEQGLIEAFF
TRBV2	.	TRBJ2-3	CASSEWTQTITDTQYF
TRBV11-2	.	TRBJ2-2	CASSPRGAGNTGELFF